These 5 T cell receptor beta chains were sequenced from one sample in a study of OX40 agonist ivuxolimab in advanced cancers. This table comes from immunoSEQ multiplex PCR, and its TCRdb copy is limited to in-frame clones, with some not included. This table holds about 68,000 clones, about 85% found once. The sample in question was CD4+ or CD8+ T cells sorted from blood, obtained in a trial of the OX40 agonist ivuxolimab. Receptors were obtained from an adult with an advanced solid tumor such as melanoma, head and neck, liver or kidney cancer.

CDR3 loop: CAISEAGRIDTQYF. The CDR3 coding sequence is TGTGCCATCAGTGAGGCGGGGCGGATAGATACGCAGTATTTT. V gene TRBV10-3 combines with J gene TRBJ2-3; possibly TRBD2 for D (6 bases). The germline V and J ends were trimmed by 2 bases and 5 bases, with 11 bases remaining between them. Germline-derived CDR1 and CDR2 are ENHRY and SYGVKD. The CDR3 runs 14 residues.

The chain has TRBV12-5 and TRBJ1-5; 7 positions agree with TRBD1. The CDR3 spans 15 residues. Germline values: CDR1 LGHNT, CDR2 FRNRAP. V lost 4 bases and J lost 6; bases outside the gene matches: 9. This CDR3 is CASGSYRGGGQPQHF. CDR3 coding DNA: TGTGCTAGTGGTTCCTACAGGGGAGGGGGTCAGCCCCAGCATTTT. The full variable domain, its missing parts supplied by reference TRBV12-5 and TRBJ1-5, is DARVTQTPRHKVTEMGQEVTMRCQPILGHNTVFWYRQTMMQGLELLAYFRNRAPLDDSGMPKDRFSAEMPDATLATLKIQPSEPRDSAVYFCASGSYRGGGQPQHFGDGTRLSIL.

The genes are TRBV27 and TRBJ1-6; D remains ambiguous. Trimming stripped 4 bases from V and 6 bases from J, with 16 bases between. The CDR3 has 16 residues. Germline V gene lookup returns CDR1 MNHEY and CDR2 SMNVEV (reference sequence). The CDR3 loop reads CASSWTGPPGNSPLHF. CDR3 coding DNA: TGTGCCAGCAGTTGGACCGGGCCCCCGGGTAATTCACCCCTCCACTTT.

The V and J genes are TRBV5-8 and TRBJ2-5; no reliable D call. Germline values: CDR1 SGHTS, CDR2 YDEGEE. V shed 6 bases and J shed 1 base, with 13 bases lying between them. The CDR3 has 14 residues. The CDR3 spells CASTLTSSQETQYF. As DNA, the CDR3 is TGTGCCAGCACCCTGACATCGTCCCAAGAGACCCAGTACTTC.

Here the CDR3 reads CASRPTGGREQYF. As DNA, the CDR3 is TGTGCCAGCAGACCCACAGGGGGCCGGGAGCAGTACTTC. The chain uses TRBV6-5 and TRBJ2-7, with 9 nucleotides matching TRBD1. Trimming cost V 6 bases and J 7 bases; bases outside gene matches: 7. This CDR3 has 13 residues. Germline assignment: CDR1 MNHEY and CDR2 SVGAGI.